These 32 T cell receptor beta chains came from one sample sequenced in a study of blood T cell repertoires in COVID-19. Profiled with immunoSEQ multiplex PCR; TCRdb holds only in-frame clones, not every one. The table lists about 150,000 clones, more than 75% of them singletons, with around 4% in the top ten. The specimen sequenced was peripheral blood. These TCRs come from a man in his 60s with acute or convalescent COVID-19.

V usage is TRBV6-5 and J usage is TRBJ2-1; TRBD2 might be the D (6 bases). The CDR3 is made up of 14 amino acids. Germline loops: CDR1 MNHEY, CDR2 SVGAGI. With 9 bases removed from V and 6 bases from J, the gap between germline ends came to 18 bases. The CDR3 reads CASGQTSTPNEQFF. Here the CDR3 DNA reads TGTGCCAGTGGACAAACTAGCACCCCCAATGAGCAGTTCTTC.

V is TRBV5-4 and J is TRBJ2-1, with 7 bases aligning to TRBD1. The germline V gene has CDR1 SGHNT and CDR2 YYREEE (reference sequence). This CDR3 has 12 residues. Trimming at V came to 4 bases and at J to 12 bases, leaving 7 bases not matched to a gene. Here the CDR3 DNA reads TGTGCCAGCAGCGGGAGACAGGGTTTGCAGTTCTTC. Protein sequence: CASSGRQGLQFF. Using reference TRBV5-4 and TRBJ2-1 for the parts outside the CDR3, the full variable domain is ETGVTQSPTHLIKTRGQQVTLRCSSQSGHNTVSWYQQALGQGPQFIFQYYREEENGRGNFPPRFSGLQFPNYSSELNVNALELDDSALYLCASSGRQGLQFFGPGTRLTVL.

The chain uses TRBV7-3 and TRBJ2-2; weak D call: TRBD2 (5 bases). The CDR3 has 17 residues. Trimming left V 4 bases short and J 5 bases short, with 20 bases between. Germline V lookup: CDR1 SGHTA, CDR2 FQGTGA. As DNA, the CDR3 is TGTGCCAGCAGCTCCTCTGTGAGGGAGTTCAGTACCGGGGAGCTGTTTTTT. Translation gives CASSSSVREFSTGELFF. The whole variable domain, remainder taken from reference TRBV7-3 and TRBJ2-2, is GAGVSQTPSNKVTEKGKYVELRCDPISGHTALYWYRQSLGQGPEFLIYFQGTGAADDSGLPNDRFFAVRPEGSVSTLKIQRTERGDSAVYLCASSSSVREFSTGELFFGEGSRLTVL.

The chain carries TRBV5-1 and TRBJ2-2; 13 nucleotides agree with TRBD2. With V trimmed by 0 bases and J by 7 bases, 6 bases remained unmatched. CDR1 SGHRS and CDR2 YFSETQ come from the germline V gene. There are 17 residues in the CDR3. The CDR3 DNA reads TGCGCCAGCAGCTTGGGGACTAGCGGGAGTAACGGCGGGGAGCTGTTTTTT. It specifies CASSLGTSGSNGGELFF.

The V and J genes are TRBV2 and TRBJ2-1; possible D gene TRBD1, 5 bases. The CDR3 length is 14 residues. The V and J ends lost 6 bases and 6 bases respectively, with 15 bases between them. Looked up from germline, CDR1 is SNHLY and CDR2 is FYNNEI. The CDR3 reads CASSLQGYGNEQFF. The CDR3 region has the DNA TGTGCCAGCAGCCTCCAGGGTTATGGCAATGAGCAGTTCTTC.

The CDR3 sequence is CASSLAGVVYNEQFF. In nucleotides, the CDR3 is TGTGCCAGCAGCTTAGCGGGAGTGGTCTACAATGAGCAGTTCTTC. This chain uses TRBV7-9 with TRBJ2-1; weak D call: TRBD2 (5 bases). The CDR3 is 15 residues long. In germline, CDR1 is SEHNR, CDR2 FQNEAQ (reference sequence). Trimming pared 0 bases from V and 3 bases from J, leaving 9 bases between.

The rearrangement joins TRBV5-4 to TRBJ1-5; TRBD1 is a possible D gene (6 bases). Trimming shortened V by 2 bases and J by 4 bases, and 13 bases separated the two germline ends. The CDR3 loop spans 15 amino acids. Germline V gene data show CDR1 as SGHNT and CDR2 as YYREEE (reference sequence). The CDR3 loop reads CASSLQGSQNQPQHF. For the CDR3, the DNA is TGTGCCAGCAGCTTACAGGGATCCCAAAATCAGCCCCAGCATTTT.

CDR3 bases: TGTGCCAGCTCACCTTTCCTAGACAGGGGCTTTAGCAATGAGCAGTTCTTC. Protein sequence: CASSPFLDRGFSNEQFF. The chain carries TRBV18 and TRBJ2-1, with TRBD1 matching 8 bases. Per germline, CDR1 KGHSH and CDR2 LQKENI. The CDR3 loop spans 17 amino acids. The V and J ends lost 3 bases and 6 bases, in that order; junction bases with no gene match: 13.

The chain carries TRBV30 and TRBJ1-3; D possibly corresponds to TRBD1 (6 bases). The CDR3 is made up of 15 amino acids. Germline CDR1 GTSNPN, CDR2 SVGIG (reference sequence). V gave up 0 bases and J gave up 2 bases, with 11 bases separating them. The CDR3 nucleotides read TGTGCCTGGAGTGTGGGGGCCGGACCTGGAAACACCATATATTTT. Protein: CAWSVGAGPGNTIYF. The full variable domain, its missing parts supplied by reference TRBV30 and TRBJ1-3, is SQTIHQWPATLVQPVGSPLSLECTVEGTSNPNLYWYRQAAGRGLQLLFYSVGIGQISSEVPQNLSASRPQDRQFILSSKKLLLSDSGFYLCAWSVGAGPGNTIYFGEGSWLTVV.

For the CDR3, the DNA is TGTGCCAGCAGCCAACAGGGGGTTCAGCCCCAGCATTTT. Its translation is CASSQQGVQPQHF. V usage is TRBV3-1 (or the pseudogene TRBV3-2) and J usage is TRBJ1-5, with 7 bases identical to TRBD1. V lost 2 bases to trimming and J lost 6 bases; unmatched junction nucleotides: 1. This CDR3 comprises 13 residues. The V gene's germline CDR1 is LGHDT and CDR2 YNNKEL (reference sequence).

V gene TRBV10-3 combines with J gene TRBJ1-5; 9 positions match TRBD1. After removal of 10 bases from V and 5 bases from J, the junction contained 6 bases not matched to a gene. There are 13 residues in the CDR3. Per the germline V gene, CDR1 is ENHRY and CDR2 is SYGVKD. CDR3 protein: CASGTGRDQPQHF. Here the CDR3 DNA reads TGTGCCAGCGGGACAGGGCGGGATCAGCCCCAGCATTTT.

The chain links TRBV29-1 to TRBJ2-7; 9 bases align to TRBD2. Germline V gene sequence: CDR1 SQVTM, CDR2 ANQGSEA. The CDR3 sequence is 12 residues long. Trimming at V came to 7 bases and at J to 7 bases, leaving 8 bases not matched to a gene. For the CDR3, the DNA is TGCAGCGCCCAAGGTAGCGGGAGAGAGCAGTACTTC. Translation: CSAQGSGREQYF.

The gene calls are TRBV21-1 and TRBJ2-5; no check of the table's D call, TRBD1, against the DNA was made. TRBV21-1 is assigned pseudogene status. CDR3 length: 17 amino acids. In DNA, the CDR3 is TGTGCCAGCAGCACCAGACGCGGGACAGGGAGAAAAGAGACCCAGTACTTC. It codes for CASSTRRGTGRKETQYF.

This chain uses TRBV10-3 with TRBJ2-7, with TRBD2 as a possible D gene (7 bases). From germline, CDR1 is ENHRY and CDR2 SYGVKD. The ends were cut back, 4 bases at V and 0 bases at J, with 13 bases in the middle. CDR3 length equals 15 residues. CDR3 in amino acids: CAISGEGGVSYEQYF. DNA of the CDR3: TGTGCCATCAGTGGGGAGGGGGGAGTCTCCTACGAGCAGTACTTC.

The rearrangement joins TRBV28 to TRBJ2-5, with D uncertain. V gave up 1 base and J gave up 1 base, with 4 bases separating them. The germline gives CDR1 MDHEN, CDR2 SYDVKM. The CDR3 is made up of 13 amino acids. This chain's CDR3 is CASSLFGQETQYF. CDR3 DNA sequence: TGTGCCAGCAGTTTATTCGGCCAAGAGACCCAGTACTTC.

The chain combines TRBV10-3 with TRBJ2-2; 10 nucleotides match TRBD2. From germline, CDR1 is ENHRY and CDR2 SYGVKD. The CDR3 sequence is 17 residues long. The ends lost 3 bases at V and 2 bases at J; junction bases unmatched: 6. CDR3 DNA: TGTGCCATCAGTGACCCCACTAGCGGGAAAAACACCGGGGAGCTGTTTTTT. It is translated as CAISDPTSGKNTGELFF.

This chain uses TRBV18 with TRBJ1-1; D is unclear. V gave up 6 bases and J gave up 3 bases, with 14 bases separating them. Germline loops: CDR1 KGHSH, CDR2 LQKENI. The length of the CDR3 is 14 residues. The CDR3 protein is CASSYLKSDTEAFF. DNA of the CDR3: TGTGCCAGCTCCTACCTAAAGTCGGACACTGAAGCTTTCTTT. Supplemented by reference TRBV18 and TRBJ1-1, the full variable domain reads NAGVMQNPRHLVRRRGQEARLRCSPMKGHSHVYWYRQLPEEGLKFMVYLQKENIIDESGMPKERFSAEFPKEGPSILRIQQVVRGDSAAYFCASSYLKSDTEAFFGQGTRLTVV.

The gene calls are TRBV12-3 or TRBV12-4 and TRBJ1-1; D gene ambiguous. V dropped 6 bases and J dropped 8 bases, with 16 bases sitting between them. The CDR3 length is 13 residues. The chain's CDR3 is CASSQTPAPEAFF. The DNA of the CDR3 is TGTGCCAGCAGCCAAACCCCAGCGCCCGAAGCTTTCTTT.

This clone was detected only a few times. The CDR3 DNA is TGCGCCAGCAGCTTGGACTTCGGAGAGACCCAGTACTTC. Amino acids: CASSLDFGETQYF. The V and J genes are TRBV5-1 and TRBJ2-5; D is unclear. Germline V gene lookup returns CDR1 SGHRS and CDR2 YFSETQ. The V end was cut by 0 bases, the J end by 4 bases, with 7 bases between. The CDR3 consists of 13 residues.

The chain carries TRBV7-9 and TRBJ2-1, with D tentatively TRBD2 (5 bases). CDR1 is SEHNR, CDR2 FQNEAQ, per germline (reference sequence). The V end lost 1 base, the J end lost 3 bases, and 13 bases lay between the germline ends. The CDR3 spans 16 residues. CDR3 DNA sequence: TGTGCCAGCAGCTTAGACGGAGGCAGTTTCTACAATGAGCAGTTCTTC. Translated, it gives CASSLDGGSFYNEQFF.

V gene TRBV24-1 combines with J gene TRBJ2-3; D is perhaps TRBD2 (6 bases). Deletions cut 9 bases from V and 5 bases from J, with 14 bases between. The germline gives CDR1 KGHDR, CDR2 SFDVKD. The CDR3 extends over 13 amino acids. In nucleotides, the CDR3 is TGTGCCACCGAAGGGGACTCTAAAGATACGCAGTATTTT. It translates to CATEGDSKDTQYF.

This clone has a handful of counts. The chain has TRBV3-1 (or the pseudogene TRBV3-2) and TRBJ2-7; a weak D match, TRBD2 (5 bases). Per germline, CDR1 LGHDT and CDR2 YNNKEL (reference sequence). This CDR3 contains 14 residues. Trimming removed 1 base at V and 2 bases at J, with 9 bases between. The CDR3: CASSQADGAYEQYF. The CDR3 DNA reads TGTGCCAGCAGCCAAGCGGACGGGGCCTACGAGCAGTACTTC.

V is TRBV27 and J is TRBJ2-3; 9 positions agree with TRBD1. The CDR3 is made up of 15 amino acids. J gave up 2 bases and V 2 bases, and 2 bases lay outside the gene matches. The V gene's germline CDR1 is MNHEY and CDR2 SMNVEV (reference sequence). CDR3 loop: CASSLGTGNTDTQYF. As DNA, the CDR3 is TGTGCCAGCAGTTTAGGGACAGGGAACACAGATACGCAGTATTTT.

The chain carries TRBV10-3 and TRBJ1-1; 10 nucleotides align to TRBD1. The CDR3 covers 14 residues. V trimming: 2 bases; J trimming: 5 bases; junction bases outside the gene matches: 2. Per the germline V gene, CDR1 is ENHRY and CDR2 is SYGVKD. The CDR3 is CAISEDRGPTEAFF. CDR3 sequence (DNA): TGTGCCATCAGTGAGGACAGGGGGCCGACTGAAGCTTTCTTT.

This clone was observed once. The chain is built from TRBV5-1 and TRBJ2-5; 9 bases are shared with TRBD2. Germline V gives CDR1 SGHRS, CDR2 YFSETQ. This CDR3 comprises 17 residues. Trimming took 4 bases from V and 5 from J; bases not matched to a gene: 15. CDR3 loop: CASSLIPGLAGGETQYF. CDR3 bases: TGCGCCAGCAGCCTCATTCCGGGACTAGCTGGGGGGGAGACCCAGTACTTC.

This clone was seen more than once but under ten times. Other DNA sequences in this sample translate to the same CDR3. The chain has TRBV5-1 and TRBJ2-5; tentatively, D is TRBD1 (5 bases). Germline V gene data show CDR1 as SGHRS and CDR2 as YFSETQ. The CDR3 consists of 14 residues. V was shortened by 0 bases and J by 3 bases, with 9 bases between the two germline ends. The CDR3 DNA reads TGCGCCAGCAGCTTGGCGGGCAGGGAAGAGACCCAGTACTTC. Amino acid sequence: CASSLAGREETQYF.

V usage is TRBV5-1 and J usage is TRBJ2-3; 9 bases fit TRBD1. CDR3 length: 15 residues. The V gene end was trimmed by 0 bases and the J gene end by 2 bases; junction bases not matched to a gene: 1. Germline values: CDR1 SGHRS, CDR2 YFSETQ. Here the CDR3 reads CASSLGDRATDTQYF. The CDR3 DNA sequence: TGCGCCAGCAGCTTGGGGGACAGGGCCACAGATACGCAGTATTTT.

This clone was observed once. The chain couples TRBV18 to TRBJ2-7; TRBD2 matches 7 bases. This CDR3 is built from 15 residues. Losses at the gene ends were 4 bases for V and 4 bases for J; bases not matched to a gene: 10. Germline assignment: CDR1 KGHSH and CDR2 LQKENI. For the CDR3, the DNA is TGTGCCAGCTCACTATATGGGAGCGGGGAATACGAGCAGTACTTC. It is translated as CASSLYGSGEYEQYF.

J is TRBJ2-1 and V is TRBV7-9, with 8 positions matching TRBD2. V gave up 5 bases and J gave up 6 bases; unmatched junction bases: 12. The CDR3 is made up of 16 amino acids. In germline, CDR1 is SEHNR, CDR2 FQNEAQ (reference sequence). CDR3 sequence: CASSHAGGPRFNEQFF. CDR3 bases: TGTGCCAGCAGCCACGCGGGAGGCCCTCGGTTCAATGAGCAGTTCTTC.

This clone was counted only a few times. The V call is TRBV5-1, the J call TRBJ2-1; 11 positions match TRBD2. V was clipped by 0 bases and J by 9 bases; unmatched bases: 2. In germline, CDR1 is SGHRS, CDR2 YFSETQ. This CDR3 spans 14 amino acids. CDR3 sequence (DNA): TGCGCCAGCAGCTTGGACACTAGCGGGAGTGAGCAGTTCTTC. Translation: CASSLDTSGSEQFF.

The rearrangement uses TRBV12-3 or TRBV12-4 and TRBJ2-1; TRBD2 matches 8 bases. The CDR3 runs 13 residues. V shed 5 bases and J 6 bases; nucleotides not matched to a gene: 3. The CDR3 protein is CASSPGTSNEQFF. CDR3 bases: TGTGCCAGCAGTCCGGGGACTAGCAATGAGCAGTTCTTC.

The chain uses TRBV23-1 and TRBJ1-1; 8 nucleotides line up with TRBD1. TRBV23-1 carries the ORF label, with uncertain function. CDR3 length equals 16 residues. J lost 0 bases, V lost 8 bases, and 11 bases had no gene match. This CDR3 reads CASGWGQDFMNTEAFF. CDR3 nucleotides: TGCGCCAGCGGTTGGGGACAGGATTTTATGAACACTGAAGCTTTCTTT.